A single sample gave rise to the 27 T cell receptor beta chains below, sequenced in a study of early T cells in non-severe SARS-CoV-2 infection. TCRdb itself ran the 5' RACE reads through MiXCR, one entry per CDR3 protein. The sample yields tens of thousands of distinct CDR3 sequences, roughly a tenth seen once. The sample was whole blood. The receptor set was obtained from an adult who was a healthcare worker with PCR-confirmed SARS-CoV-2 infection or an uninfected control (not recorded which).

CDR3: CASSLAVETQYF. The DNA of the CDR3 is TGTGCCAGCAGCTTAGCGGTGGAGACCCAGTACTTC. The gene calls are TRBV7-9 and TRBJ2-5; D unclear. The germline CDR1 and CDR2 sequences are SEHNR and FQNEAQ (reference sequence). CDR3 size: 12 residues. V lost 0 bases to trimming and J lost 5 bases, with 4 bases between them.

The table lists this clonotype with many counts. The chain has TRBV5-1 and TRBJ1-2; D gene ambiguous. Germline CDR1 SGHRS, CDR2 YFSETQ. Trimming left V 4 bases short and J 8 bases short, with 18 bases between. The CDR3 sequence is 14 residues long. In nucleotides, the CDR3 is TGCGCCAGCAGCCAAGATCCGGCACGCCGGGGCTACACCTTC. This sequence encodes CASSQDPARRGYTF.

The chain uses TRBV7-6 and TRBJ2-1; 7 bases align to TRBD2. Germline V lookup: CDR1 SGHVS, CDR2 FNYEAQ. This CDR3 has 17 amino acids. The ends lost 2 bases at V and 1 base at J; junction bases unmatched: 8. CDR3 loop: CASSLKPSGGSYNEQFF. In DNA, the CDR3 is TGTGCCAGCAGCTTAAAGCCTTCGGGGGGTTCCTACAATGAGCAGTTCTTC.

The sample holds many counts of this clonotype. This chain connects TRBV7-9 to TRBJ2-3; D is ambiguous. Trimming took off 5 bases at V and 2 bases at J, with 17 bases between the two ends. Per germline, CDR1 SEHNR and CDR2 FQNEAQ (reference sequence). The CDR3 consists of 16 residues. The CDR3 region is CASSPARIGNTDTQYF. CDR3 nucleotide sequence: TGTGCCAGCAGCCCCGCCCGAATCGGCAACACAGATACGCAGTATTTT.

This clonotype was detected many times. The chain joins TRBV20-1 to TRBJ1-2, with D perhaps TRBD1 (5 bases). Between the trimmed V and J ends, which lost 3 bases and 6 bases, there was a span of 14 bases. This CDR3 is 13 amino acids long. Per the germline V gene, CDR1 is DFQATT and CDR2 is SNEGSKA (reference sequence). CDR3 protein: CSARSDSAHGYTF. The CDR3 DNA follows: TGCAGTGCTAGGAGTGACAGCGCGCATGGCTACACCTTC.

This clonotype was seen many times. The genes are TRBV19 and TRBJ1-5, with 7 bases fitting TRBD1. Germline CDR1 reads LNHDA; CDR2 reads SQIVND (reference sequence). The ends lost 6 bases at V and 7 bases at J; junction bases unmatched: 9. The CDR3 consists of 14 residues. The CDR3 loop is CASRAPTGFQPQHF. In DNA form, the CDR3 reads TGTGCCAGTAGAGCCCCGACAGGGTTCCAGCCCCAGCATTTT. Full variable domain (remainder filled in from reference TRBV19 and TRBJ1-5): DGGITQSPKYLFRKEGQNVTLSCEQNLNHDAMYWYRQDPGQGLRLIYYSQIVNDFQKGDIAEGYSVSREKKESFPLTVTSAQKNPTAFYLCASRAPTGFQPQHFGDGTRLSIL.

In this sample, this clonotype turned up many times. This sequence joins TRBV19 and TRBJ2-4; D unresolved. Looked up from germline, CDR1 is LNHDA and CDR2 is SQIVND (reference sequence). The CDR3 length is 14 residues. Between the trimmed V and J ends, which lost 1 base and 4 bases, there was a span of 8 bases. CDR3 nucleotide sequence: TGTGCCAGTAGTATAGCGGACGGTAAAAACATTCAGTACTTC. Its translation: CASSIADGKNIQYF.

The chain carries TRBV6-1 and TRBJ1-1; D uncertain. The CDR3 is 11 residues long. Trimming removed 9 bases at V and 2 bases at J, with 7 bases between. Germline loops: CDR1 MNHNS, CDR2 SASEGT. CDR3 region: CASRENTEAFF. As DNA, the CDR3 is TGTGCCAGTAGAGAAAACACTGAAGCTTTCTTT.

This clonotype has a handful of counts. The chain combines TRBV23-1 with TRBJ1-5, with D tentatively TRBD1 (5 bases). TRBV23-1 is recorded as an ORF, its role being uncertain. The V end lost 8 bases, the J end lost 7 bases, and 15 bases lay between the germline ends. This CDR3 contains 13 residues. The CDR3 region has the DNA TGCGCCAGCCGCCAGGGTCTAGGCCAGCCCCAGCATTTT. It specifies CASRQGLGQPQHF.

This clonotype was seen ten or more times. This rearrangement joins TRBV4-1 to TRBJ1-5, with D tentatively TRBD1 (6 bases). CDR1 and CDR2 (germline): MGHRA, YSYEKL. With 0 bases removed from V and 8 bases from J, the gap between germline ends came to 17 bases. This CDR3 contains 16 residues. The CDR3 DNA reads as TGCGCCAGCAGCCAAGAGTGGGCTAACAGGGATGAGCCCCAGCATTTT. It is translated as CASSQEWANRDEPQHF.

Ten or more counts support this clonotype. V is TRBV5-5 and J is TRBJ1-2; 8 positions agree with TRBD1. V shed 3 bases and J 4 bases; nucleotides not matched to a gene: 2. CDR3 length equals 13 residues. Germline V lookup: CDR1 SGHKS, CDR2 YYEKEE (reference sequence). The DNA for the CDR3 is TGTGCCAGCAGCTGGACAGGGCCCTATGGCTACACCTTC. Protein sequence: CASSWTGPYGYTF.

This clonotype was detected a few times. V usage is TRBV7-8 and J usage is TRBJ2-7, with a possible D match to TRBD1 (5 bases). Deletions cut 4 bases from V and 0 bases from J, with 10 bases between. CDR1 is SGHVS and CDR2 is FQNEAQ in the germline V gene. The CDR3 extends over 14 amino acids. This CDR3 is CASSSNRISYEQYF. In nucleotides, the CDR3 is TGTGCCAGCAGCTCGAACAGGATCTCCTACGAGCAGTACTTC.

The rearrangement uses TRBV20-1 and TRBJ2-7; the match to TRBD2 covers 12 bases. Germline trimming cut 5 bases from V and 2 bases from J; bases unmatched to any gene: 1. The CDR3 is 13 residues long. Germline-derived CDR1 and CDR2 are DFQATT and SNEGSKA (reference sequence). The CDR3 protein is CSASSGGAYEQYF. In DNA form, the CDR3 reads TGCAGTGCTTCTAGCGGGGGGGCCTACGAGCAGTACTTC.

In its sample, this clonotype was seen many times. The chain recombines TRBV7-2 with TRBJ1-1, with a possible D match to TRBD1 (5 bases). Per germline, CDR1 SGHTA and CDR2 FQGNSA. The CDR3 spans 15 residues. V lost 1 base and J lost 1, with 10 bases in between. In DNA form, the CDR3 reads TGTGCCAGCAGCTTAGTGGGGCTTGGGAACACTGAAGCTTTCTTT. Its translation is CASSLVGLGNTEAFF.

This sequence joins TRBV3-1 and TRBJ2-7, with 9 bases aligning to TRBD1. Germline V CDR1 and CDR2: LGHDT, YNNKEL (reference sequence). J gave up 4 bases and V 4 bases, and 5 bases lay outside the gene matches. The CDR3 length is 14 residues. Written as DNA, the CDR3 is TGTGCCAGCAGCCTGGGGACAGGGAGGTACGAGCAGTACTTC. Translating it yields CASSLGTGRYEQYF.

The V call is TRBV7-8, the J call TRBJ2-1; 8 nucleotides align to TRBD2. The CDR3 consists of 16 residues. Germline V gene sequence: CDR1 SGHVS, CDR2 FQNEAQ. Trimming at V came to 0 bases and at J to 5 bases, leaving 6 bases not matched to a gene. The CDR3 spells CASSLAPDGRDNEQFF. CDR3 coding DNA: TGTGCCAGCAGCTTAGCTCCGGACGGGAGGGACAATGAGCAGTTCTTC.

This chain uses TRBV11-2 with TRBJ2-7, with D maybe TRBD1 (6 bases). Germline V gene sequence: CDR1 SGHAT, CDR2 FQNNGV. The CDR3 runs 13 residues. With 5 bases removed from V and 3 bases from J, the gap between germline ends came to 11 bases. CDR3 amino acids: CASSPGTNYEQYF. The CDR3 DNA follows: TGTGCCAGCAGCCCCGGGACAAACTACGAGCAGTACTTC.

The CDR3 DNA reads as TGTGCCAGCCATACCGGGGGCGGCACCTACGAGCAGTACTTC. It is translated as CASHTGGGTYEQYF. This sequence joins TRBV2 and TRBJ2-7, with D perhaps matching TRBD1 or TRBD2 (6 bases each). V lost 8 bases and J lost 2, with 16 bases in between. Germline-derived CDR1 and CDR2 are SNHLY and FYNNEI. This CDR3 spans 14 amino acids.

This clonotype was counted only a few times. The chain couples TRBV14 to TRBJ1-2, with 7 bases lining up with TRBD1. The CDR3 has 13 amino acids. Unmatched junction bases numbered 4, after V lost 4 bases and J lost 5 bases. Germline lookup yields CDR1 SGHDN and CDR2 FVKESK. CDR3 coding DNA: TGTGCCAGCAGCCCCCCAGGGGGATATGGCTACACCTTC. This translates into CASSPPGGYGYTF. The whole variable domain, remainder taken from reference TRBV14 and TRBJ1-2, is EAGVTQFPSHSVIEKGQTVTLRCDPISGHDNLYWYRRVMGKEIKFLLHFVKESKQDESGMPNNRFLAERTGGTYSTLKVQPAELEDSGVYFCASSPPGGYGYTFGSGTRLTVV.

This clonotype came up a few times. This chain uses TRBV7-2 with TRBJ1-5; D is possibly TRBD1 (6 bases). The ends were cut back, 7 bases at V and 5 bases at J, with 15 bases in the middle. Looked up from germline, CDR1 is SGHTA and CDR2 is FQGNSA. CDR3 length: 14 residues. The CDR3 here is CASTRTGGDQPQHF. The CDR3 nucleotides are TGTGCCAGCACCAGAACGGGGGGCGATCAGCCCCAGCATTTT.

This clonotype was counted ten times or more. The chain recombines TRBV9 with TRBJ2-3; D may be TRBD2 (5 bases). The germline V gene has CDR1 SGDLS and CDR2 YYNGEE. This CDR3 comprises 15 residues. The V and J ends lost 1 base and 3 bases respectively, with 12 bases between them. In DNA form, the CDR3 reads TGTGCCAGCAGCGTAAGAGGGAACCCGACAGATACGCAGTATTTT. Translating it yields CASSVRGNPTDTQYF.

Concerning this clonotype itself: Just one base apart from a much larger clone, this may be a read error. This CDR3 fails to terminate in the conserved phenylalanine or tryptophan, so it likely reflects a read error. This sequence joins TRBV7-3 and TRBJ1-1; D unclear. Looked up from germline, CDR1 is SGHTA and CDR2 is FQGTGA. The length of the CDR3 is 13 residues. Between the trimmed V and J ends, which lost 1 base and 7 bases, there was a span of 10 bases. The CDR3 DNA follows: TGTGCCAGCAGCTTAAATCCGGGTTATGAAGCTTTCCTT. This sequence encodes CASSLNPGYEAFL.

In its sample, this clonotype was seen a few times. V gene TRBV5-5 combines with J gene TRBJ2-3; either TRBD1 or TRBD2 may supply D (6 bases each). The CDR3 is 15 amino acids. The V end lost 6 bases, the J end lost 1 base, and 15 bases lay between the germline ends. Germline assignment: CDR1 SGHKS and CDR2 YYEKEE (reference sequence). This CDR3 is CASTQGGGGTDTQYF. Written as DNA, the CDR3 is TGTGCCAGCACCCAAGGGGGAGGCGGCACAGATACGCAGTATTTT.

The chain recombines TRBV29-1 with TRBJ1-1; unclear D gene. V was trimmed by 3 bases and J by 1 base, leaving 9 bases between them. This CDR3 is built from 13 residues. Germline CDR1 reads SQVTM; CDR2 reads ANQGSEA. CDR3 amino acids: CSVERQRNTEAFF. The CDR3 DNA reads as TGCAGCGTTGAGCGCCAGAGGAACACTGAAGCTTTCTTT.

This rearrangement joins TRBV28 to TRBJ2-5; 7 bases match TRBD1. With 6 bases clipped from V and 1 base from J, the junction kept 5 bases outside the gene matches. Germline V gene lookup returns CDR1 MDHEN and CDR2 SYDVKM. This CDR3 has 14 residues. The CDR3 region has the DNA TGTGCCAGCAGGCCCGGGACAGCCCAAGAGACCCAGTACTTC. It yields the protein CASRPGTAQETQYF.

This clonotype was seen a few times. This sequence joins TRBV7-9 and TRBJ2-3; D not certain. The V gene lost 7 bases and the J gene lost 4 bases, with 12 bases spanning the gap. The CDR3 runs to 13 residues. The germline CDR1 and CDR2 sequences are SEHNR and FQNEAQ (reference sequence). The CDR3: CASMEGFADTQYF. DNA of the CDR3: TGTGCCAGCATGGAAGGGTTCGCAGATACGCAGTATTTT.

This clonotype showed up many times. The rearrangement uses TRBV7-9 and TRBJ2-5; D remains ambiguous. Trimming left V 4 bases short and J 2 bases short, with 8 bases between. This CDR3 comprises 13 residues. Per germline, CDR1 SEHNR and CDR2 FQNEAQ (reference sequence). CDR3 nucleotides: TGTGCCAGCAGCTGGCGGCCTCAAGAGACCCAGTACTTC. This sequence encodes CASSWRPQETQYF.